This T cell receptor beta chain was observed in a study of cytomegalovirus exposure and HLA in healthy donors. V lost 4 bases, J lost 2 bases, and 9 bases lay in between. The CDR3 covers 13 residues. CDR1 and CDR2 from the germline V gene are LNHDA and SQIVND (reference sequence). It was with 60 Vbeta and 13 Jbeta primers that the PCR ran. The table came from immunoSEQ multiplex PCR; TCRdb's copy has only in-frame clones and leaves some out. The sample contains about 140,000 clones, around four fifths of which appear only once. The source of this sequence is a male donor in good health and CMV-seropositive. Sequencing was done on a sample of PBMCs. V is TRBV19 and J is TRBJ2-7; D might be TRBD2 (6 bases). The CDR3 protein is CASSTAGTYEQYF. The CDR3 DNA sequence: TGTGCCAGTAGTACCGCGGGGACCTACGAGCAGTACTTC.